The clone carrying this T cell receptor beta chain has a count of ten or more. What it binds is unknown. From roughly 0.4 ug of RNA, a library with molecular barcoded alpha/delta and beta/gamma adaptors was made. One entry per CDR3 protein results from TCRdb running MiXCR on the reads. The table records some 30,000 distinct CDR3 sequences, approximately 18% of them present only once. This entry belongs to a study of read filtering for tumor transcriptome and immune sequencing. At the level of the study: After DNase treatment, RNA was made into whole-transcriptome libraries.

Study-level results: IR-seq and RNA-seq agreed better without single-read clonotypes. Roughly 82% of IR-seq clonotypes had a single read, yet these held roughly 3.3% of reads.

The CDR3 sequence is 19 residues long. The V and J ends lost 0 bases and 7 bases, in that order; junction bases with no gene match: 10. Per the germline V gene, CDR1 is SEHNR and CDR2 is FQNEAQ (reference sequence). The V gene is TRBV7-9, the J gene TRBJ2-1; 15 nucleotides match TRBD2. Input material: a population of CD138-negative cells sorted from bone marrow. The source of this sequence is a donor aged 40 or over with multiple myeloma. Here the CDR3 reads CASSLAPGLAGGPDNEQFF. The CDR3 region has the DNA TGTGCCAGCAGCTTAGCCCCCGGACTAGCGGGGGGGCCAGATAATGAGCAGTTCTTC.